The rows below give T cell receptor beta chains drawn from one sample of a study of post-analysis software for immune sequencing data. TCRdb passed the PCR reads through MiXCR, listing each CDR3 protein once. The sample consists of around 160,000 distinct CDR3 sequences, about 34% of them appearing once. The sequencing here drew on blood, taken after autologous hematopoietic stem cell transplantation. The receptors shown here come from a girl under 18 with multiple sclerosis. Both conserved end residues are part of each CDR3. The D gene is left open where the match is weak. Size is stated for part of the rows, as once, few or many counts, or as a class when the clone is expanded.

D: TRBD1; J: TRBJ2-1; size: many; V: TRBV12-3/TRBV12-4; CDR3: CASSLGQGQYEQFF; DNA: TGTGCCAGCAGTTTGGGACAGGGTCAGTATGAGCAGTTCTTC
D: .; J: TRBJ2-1; size: .; V: TRBV2; CDR3: CASSDPSQGLESADEQFF; DNA: TGTGCCAGCAGTGATCCCAGCCAGGGGCTAGAGAGTGCCGATGAGCAGTTCTTC
D: .; J: TRBJ2-7; size: .; V: TRBV12-3/TRBV12-4; CDR3: CASSLGGGGETLYF; DNA: TGTGCCAGCAGTTTAGGTGGAGGAGGGGAGACCCTGTACTTC
D: .; J: TRBJ2-1; size: few; V: TRBV5-4; CDR3: CASSFKFPGRAGNEQFF; DNA: TGTGCCAGCAGCTTTAAATTCCCCGGGCGGGCAGGCAATGAGCAGTTCTTC
D: .; J: TRBJ1-3; size: .; V: TRBV4-1; CDR3: CASSQELPPGTLNTIYF; DNA: TGCGCCAGCAGCCAGGAACTCCCGCCGGGGACCCTAAACACCATATATTTT
D: TRBD1; J: TRBJ1-1; size: .; V: TRBV20-1; CDR3: CSARVAGGSDTEAFF; DNA: TGCAGTGCTAGAGTTGCAGGGGGAAGCGACACTGAAGCTTTCTTT
D: TRBD1; J: TRBJ1-2; size: many; V: TRBV7-2; CDR3: CASSEEGARSGYTF; DNA: TGTGCCAGCAGCGAGGAGGGGGCTCGTAGTGGCTACACCTTC
D: .; J: TRBJ2-2; size: .; V: TRBV4-3; CDR3: CASNYKASANTGELFF; DNA: TGCGCCAGCAACTACAAGGCTTCGGCGAACACCGGGGAGCTGTTTTTT
D: .; J: TRBJ1-5; size: few; V: TRBV9; CDR3: CASSVGGSNQPQHF; DNA: TGTGCCAGCAGCGTAGGAGGCAGTAATCAGCCCCAGCATTTT
D: TRBD1; J: TRBJ1-4; size: .; V: TRBV18; CDR3: CASSSGQLATNEKLFF; DNA: TGTGCCAGCTCATCGGGACAGCTAGCAACTAATGAAAAACTGTTTTTT
D: TRBD1; J: TRBJ1-1; size: .; V: TRBV7-9; CDR3: CASSPSGQDYMNTEAFF; DNA: TGTGCCAGCAGCCCTTCGGGACAGGACTACATGAACACTGAAGCTTTCTTT
D: TRBD1; J: TRBJ2-1; size: .; V: TRBV15; CDR3: CATSRGDRGYNEQFF; DNA: TGTGCCACCAGCCGTGGGGACAGGGGTTACAATGAGCAGTTCTTC
D: .; J: TRBJ2-1; size: .; V: TRBV2; CDR3: CASVEEPGRISEQFF; DNA: TGTGCCAGCGTAGAAGAACCGGGAAGAATCTCTGAGCAGTTCTTC
D: TRBD1; J: TRBJ1-2; size: .; V: TRBV6-6; CDR3: CASRGQGWSFDGYTF; DNA: TGTGCCAGCAGGGGACAGGGATGGTCTTTTGATGGCTACACCTTC
D: TRBD2; J: TRBJ2-7; size: .; V: TRBV7-2; CDR3: CASSPSGTSLYEQYF; DNA: TGTGCCAGCAGCCCGAGCGGGACTAGCCTCTACGAGCAGTACTTC
D: TRBD2; J: TRBJ2-1; size: few; V: TRBV27; CDR3: CASSPPGTSSYNEQFF; DNA: TGTGCCAGCAGTCCACCCGGGACTAGCTCCTACAATGAGCAGTTCTTC
D: TRBD2; J: TRBJ2-4; size: few; V: TRBV20-1; CDR3: CSASRTSGRAEGYIQYF; DNA: TGCAGTGCTTCCCGGACTAGCGGGAGGGCCGAGGGATACATTCAGTACTTC
D: TRBD2; J: TRBJ2-1; size: .; V: TRBV10-3; CDR3: CAISEIIAGDTEQFF; DNA: TGTGCCATCAGTGAAATAATAGCGGGAGATACTGAGCAGTTCTTC
D: TRBD2; J: TRBJ2-5; size: few; V: TRBV20-1; CDR3: CSARPTSGRGAQYF; DNA: TGCAGTGCTAGACCGACTAGCGGGAGGGGCGCCCAGTACTTC
D: .; J: TRBJ2-1; size: few; V: TRBV7-9; CDR3: CASSLKGGRYNEQFF; DNA: TGTGCCAGCAGCTTGAAGGGCGGCCGCTACAATGAGCAGTTCTTC
D: TRBD1; J: TRBJ2-7; size: few; V: TRBV5-5; CDR3: CASSLIPTGGYEQYF; DNA: TGTGCCAGCAGCTTGATTCCGACAGGGGGGTACGAGCAGTACTTC
D: TRBD1; J: TRBJ1-2; size: .; V: TRBV24-1; CDR3: CATSDSRQGVYGYTF; DNA: TGTGCCACCAGTGATTCTAGACAGGGGGTCTATGGCTACACCTTC
D: .; J: TRBJ2-7; size: many; V: TRBV11-1; CDR3: CASAHGWNEQYF; DNA: TGTGCCAGCGCTCATGGGTGGAACGAGCAGTACTTC
D: .; J: TRBJ2-1; size: few; V: TRBV7-2; CDR3: CASSSHGTAPYNEQFF; DNA: TGTGCCAGCAGCTCGCACGGGACCGCTCCCTACAATGAGCAGTTCTTC
D: .; J: TRBJ2-7; size: .; V: TRBV6-2/TRBV6-3; CDR3: CASSSGRESYEQYF; DNA: TGTGCCAGCAGTTCGGGTCGGGAATCCTACGAGCAGTACTTC
D: .; J: TRBJ2-7; size: .; V: TRBV7-2; CDR3: CASSSAGSSYEQYF; DNA: TGTGCCAGCAGCTCCGCGGGGAGCTCCTACGAGCAGTACTTC
D: TRBD2; J: TRBJ2-1; size: .; V: TRBV5-1; CDR3: CASSPGLAVSSEQFF; DNA: TGCGCCAGCAGCCCGGGACTAGCGGTTTCCAGTGAGCAGTTCTTC
D: .; J: TRBJ2-1; size: many; V: TRBV20-1; CDR3: CSARDVYNEQFF; DNA: TGCAGTGCTAGGGATGTCTACAATGAGCAGTTCTTC
D: TRBD2; J: TRBJ2-1; size: .; V: TRBV5-1; CDR3: CASSLLTSGRVFF; DNA: TGCGCCAGCAGCTTACTGACTAGCGGGAGGGTGTTCTTC
D: .; J: TRBJ2-7; size: many; V: TRBV27; CDR3: CASSSLRGVYEQYF; DNA: TGTGCCAGCAGTTCCCTGAGGGGGGTCTACGAGCAGTACTTC
D: TRBD2; J: TRBJ2-3; size: .; V: TRBV15; CDR3: CATSSGTSFSTDTQYF; DNA: TGTGCCACCAGCAGCGGGACTAGCTTTAGCACAGATACGCAGTATTTT
D: TRBD2; J: TRBJ2-3; size: .; V: TRBV12-3/TRBV12-4; CDR3: CASSLAGGPTSTDTQYF; DNA: TGTGCCAGCAGCCTAGCGGGAGGGCCCACTAGCACAGATACGCAGTATTTT
D: .; J: TRBJ2-1; size: few; V: TRBV29-1; CDR3: CSGKSSYNEQFF; DNA: TGCAGCGGAAAAAGCTCCTACAATGAGCAGTTCTTC
D: .; J: TRBJ2-3; size: few; V: TRBV4-2; CDR3: CASSQEVAVGTDTQYF; DNA: TGTGCCAGCAGCCAAGAAGTAGCAGTCGGCACAGATACGCAGTATTTT
D: .; J: TRBJ2-7; size: few; V: TRBV27; CDR3: CASSLFGYEQYF; DNA: TGTGCCAGCAGTTTATTCGGATACGAGCAGTACTTC
D: TRBD2; J: TRBJ2-3; size: .; V: TRBV20-1; CDR3: CSADHSGLSTDTQYF; DNA: TGCAGTGCTGACCATAGCGGGCTAAGCACAGATACGCAGTATTTT
D: .; J: TRBJ2-5; size: .; V: TRBV7-2; CDR3: CASSLGQGFETQYF; DNA: TGTGCCAGCAGCTTAGGACAAGGGTTTGAGACCCAGTACTTC
D: .; J: TRBJ2-7; size: .; V: TRBV7-3; CDR3: CASNLNAGPYEQYF; DNA: TGTGCCAGCAACTTAAATGCGGGCCCCTACGAGCAGTACTTC
D: TRBD2; J: TRBJ2-1; size: few; V: TRBV24-1; CDR3: CATSDGNRREGEQFF; DNA: TGTGCCACCAGTGATGGGAACAGGCGGGAGGGGGAGCAGTTCTTC
D: TRBD2; J: TRBJ2-7; size: many; V: TRBV20-1; CDR3: CSARDLAGGPFPHYEQYF; DNA: TGCAGTGCTAGGGACCTAGCGGGAGGGCCATTTCCTCACTACGAGCAGTACTTC
D: .; J: TRBJ2-1; size: .; V: TRBV6-2/TRBV6-3; CDR3: CASSYRTSSYNEQFF; DNA: TGTGCCAGCAGTTACCGGACAAGCTCCTACAATGAGCAGTTCTTC
D: TRBD2; J: TRBJ2-1; size: .; V: TRBV20-1; CDR3: CSANSGRALSVAYNEQFF; DNA: TGCAGTGCTAATAGCGGGAGGGCCCTCTCGGTAGCCTACAATGAGCAGTTCTTC
D: TRBD2; J: TRBJ2-1; size: .; V: TRBV27; CDR3: CASSSPGGRAGNEQFF; DNA: TGTGCCAGCAGTTCCCCTGGCGGGAGGGCCGGGAATGAGCAGTTCTTC
D: TRBD2; J: TRBJ2-1; size: .; V: TRBV11-3; CDR3: CASSLDPGLVRNEQFF; DNA: TGTGCCAGCAGCTTAGATCCGGGACTAGTGCGCAATGAGCAGTTCTTC
D: .; J: TRBJ1-4; size: few; V: TRBV20-1; CDR3: CSVWQTANEKLFF; DNA: TGCAGTGTTTGGCAGACTGCAAATGAAAAACTGTTTTTT
D: .; J: TRBJ2-1; size: few; V: TRBV20-1; CDR3: CSAPRGETALKQFF; DNA: TGCAGTGCTCCAAGGGGGGAGACAGCCCTCAAGCAGTTCTTC
D: .; J: TRBJ2-3; size: .; V: TRBV11-2; CDR3: CASETGRQSTDTQYF; DNA: TGTGCCAGCGAAACGGGCAGGCAAAGCACAGATACGCAGTATTTT
D: TRBD1; J: TRBJ2-7; size: few; V: TRBV20-1; CDR3: CSAIKGQGTNEQYF; DNA: TGCAGTGCTATAAAGGGACAGGGGACCAACGAGCAGTACTTC
D: .; J: TRBJ2-4; size: .; V: TRBV7-6; CDR3: CASSPMGGRPNIQYF; DNA: TGTGCCAGCAGCCCGATGGGGGGGCGGCCCAACATTCAGTACTTC
D: TRBD2; J: TRBJ2-1; size: .; V: TRBV27; CDR3: CASSLGAGLDEQFF; DNA: TGTGCCAGCAGCTTAGGAGCGGGACTCGATGAGCAGTTCTTC
D: TRBD2; J: TRBJ2-2; size: .; V: TRBV4-3; CDR3: CASSQDAVAGTRELFF; DNA: TGCGCCAGCAGCCAAGATGCGGTAGCGGGTACACGGGAGCTGTTTTTT
D: TRBD1; J: TRBJ2-3; size: few; V: TRBV12-5; CDR3: CASGLVPGQGKDTQYF; DNA: TGTGCTAGTGGTTTGGTACCCGGACAGGGCAAAGATACGCAGTATTTT
D: .; J: TRBJ1-5; size: few; V: TRBV20-1; CDR3: CSARDQRGENQPQHF; DNA: TGCAGTGCTAGAGATCAACGGGGGGAGAATCAGCCCCAGCATTTT
D: TRBD1; J: TRBJ2-3; size: .; V: TRBV12-3/TRBV12-4; CDR3: CASSADREYTDTRYF; DNA: TGTGCCAGCAGCGCTGACAGGGAGTACACAGATACGCGGTATTTT
D: TRBD1; J: TRBJ1-1; size: many; V: TRBV12-3/TRBV12-4; CDR3: CASRFTGEGTEAFF; DNA: TGTGCCAGCAGGTTTACAGGGGAAGGGACTGAAGCTTTCTTT
D: TRBD2; J: TRBJ2-5; size: .; V: TRBV20-1; CDR3: CSARAKREVNNEQYF; DNA: TGCAGCGCTAGAGCGAAGCGGGAGGTCAACAATGAGCAGTACTTC
D: .; J: TRBJ1-1; size: .; V: TRBV24-1; CDR3: CATSDSRGNTEAFF; DNA: TGTGCCACCAGTGATAGCCGGGGTAACACTGAAGCTTTCTTT
D: .; J: TRBJ2-7; size: .; V: TRBV27; CDR3: CASSLSGQNEQYF; DNA: TGTGCCAGCAGTTTATCTGGACAGAACGAGCAGTACTTC
D: TRBD2; J: TRBJ2-7; size: .; V: TRBV7-2; CDR3: CASSPNYWIAGGEQYF; DNA: TGTGCCAGCAGCCCTAACTACTGGATAGCGGGAGGCGAGCAGTACTTC